One and the same sample provided the 27 T cell receptor beta chains below, sequenced in a study of cytomegalovirus exposure and HLA in healthy donors. In the PCR, 60 Vbeta and 13 Jbeta primers were used. Sequencing used immunoSEQ multiplex PCR; TCRdb keeps in-frame clones, though not all of them. The sample contains some 150,000 clones, about 78% of which appear only once. Sample: PBMCs. All receptors derive from a man aged 40-50 years in good health and CMV-seropositive.

This clone was found once. The gene calls are TRBV28 and TRBJ2-5; TRBD1 matches 8 bases. The CDR3 sequence is 13 residues long. CDR1 is MDHEN, CDR2 SYDVKM, per germline. V was pared by 6 bases and J by 5 bases, with 5 bases of the junction left unmatched. CDR3 amino acids: CASSMTGVETQYF. The CDR3 coding sequence is TGTGCCAGCAGCATGACAGGGGTCGAGACCCAGTACTTC.

The rearrangement joins TRBV19 to TRBJ2-7, with 10 positions matching TRBD1. Per germline, CDR1 LNHDA and CDR2 SQIVND (reference sequence). The CDR3 length is 15 residues. The V and J ends lost 3 bases and 5 bases, in that order; junction bases with no gene match: 7. The CDR3, as DNA: TGTGCCAGTAGTATTCGGGGGACAGGGGCGAACGAGCAGTACTTC. Translating it yields CASSIRGTGANEQYF.

The CDR3 nucleotides read TGCGCCAGCAGCGCTGGAGCAATTAGCTCCTACGAGCAGTACTTC. Protein sequence: CASSAGAISSYEQYF. The genes are TRBV5-1 and TRBJ2-7, with D unresolved. The germline V gene has CDR1 SGHRS and CDR2 YFSETQ. CDR3 length: 15 amino acids. Trimming pared 4 bases from V and 0 bases from J, leaving 14 bases between.

The rearrangement joins TRBV5-1 to TRBJ2-3; 12 nucleotides line up with TRBD2. This CDR3 is built from 16 residues. Germline V gene lookup returns CDR1 SGHRS and CDR2 YFSETQ. V trimming: 3 bases; J trimming: 2 bases; junction bases outside the gene matches: 4. The CDR3 DNA reads as TGCGCCAGCAGCTCCGGACTAGCGGGAAACACAGATACGCAGTATTTT. Protein product: CASSSGLAGNTDTQYF.

V usage is TRBV5-5 and J usage is TRBJ2-3, with 7 bases identical to TRBD1. This CDR3 comprises 16 residues. Germline V gene sequence: CDR1 SGHKS, CDR2 YYEKEE (reference sequence). J was trimmed by 1 base and V by 2 bases; bases with no gene match: 7. This CDR3 is CASSFRPGQRTDTQYF. Written as DNA, the CDR3 is TGTGCCAGCAGCTTTCGCCCGGGACAGCGCACAGATACGCAGTATTTT.

The chain has TRBV9 and TRBJ1-4; no clear D gene. CDR1 is SGDLS and CDR2 is YYNGEE in the germline V gene. The V and J ends lost 3 bases and 4 bases respectively, with 10 bases between them. The CDR3 length is 14 residues. The chain's CDR3 is CASSGGGINEKLFF. In nucleotides, the CDR3 is TGTGCCAGCAGCGGGGGAGGGATTAATGAAAAACTGTTTTTT.

The gene calls are TRBV7-9 and TRBJ2-3; D might be TRBD2 (6 bases). The germline V and J ends were trimmed by 7 bases and 6 bases, with 26 bases remaining between them. This CDR3 spans 17 amino acids. From germline, CDR1 is SEHNR and CDR2 FQNEAQ (reference sequence). The CDR3 DNA sequence: TGTGCCAGCACCTATACCCGAGGCGGGGATAAGCGGGATACGCAGTATTTT. Its translation: CASTYTRGGDKRDTQYF. The whole variable domain, remainder taken from reference TRBV7-9 and TRBJ2-3, is DTGVSQNPRHKITKRGQNVTFRCDPISEHNRLYWYRQTLGQGPEFLTYFQNEAQLEKSRLLSDRFSAERPKGSFSTLEIQRTEQGDSAMYLCASTYTRGGDKRDTQYFGPGTRLTVL.

The chain links TRBV7-6 to TRBJ1-4; 8 bases line up with TRBD1. Germline loops: CDR1 SGHVS, CDR2 FNYEAQ. V shed 6 bases, J shed 6 bases, and the junction held 6 bases outside the gene matches. The CDR3 loop spans 14 amino acids. This CDR3 reads CASRFGTGYEKLFF. DNA of the CDR3: TGTGCCAGCAGATTCGGGACAGGCTATGAAAAACTGTTTTTT.

The V gene is TRBV27, the J gene TRBJ2-7; 8 nucleotides match TRBD2. Germline values: CDR1 MNHEY, CDR2 SMNVEV (reference sequence). Germline trimming cut 5 bases from V and 1 base from J; bases unmatched to any gene: 7. This CDR3 comprises 15 residues. The CDR3 region is CASSRSGSASYEQYF. The CDR3 DNA sequence: TGTGCCAGCAGTAGGAGCGGGAGTGCATCCTACGAGCAGTACTTC.

The chain combines TRBV27 with TRBJ2-1, with D maybe TRBD2 (6 bases). The ends were cut back, 4 bases at V and 5 bases at J, with 15 bases in the middle. The CDR3 is 15 amino acids. Germline V lookup: CDR1 MNHEY, CDR2 SMNVEV (reference sequence). CDR3 amino acids: CASSSLRELNNEQFF. The CDR3 DNA sequence: TGTGCCAGCAGTTCGCTCCGGGAGCTAAACAATGAGCAGTTCTTC.

The chain is built from TRBV7-2 and TRBJ1-5; D is possibly TRBD1 (6 bases). The CDR3 runs 15 residues. From germline, CDR1 is SGHTA and CDR2 FQGNSA. The germline V and J ends were trimmed by 2 bases and 3 bases, with 11 bases remaining between them. The CDR3: CASSLSRGANQPQHF. The CDR3 DNA reads TGTGCCAGCAGCTTAAGCAGGGGTGCCAATCAGCCCCAGCATTTT.

This sequence joins TRBV4-3 and TRBJ1-4, with 9 bases that match TRBD1. This CDR3 region has 16 residues. Per germline, CDR1 LGHNA and CDR2 YSLEER. The V gene end was trimmed by 0 bases and the J gene end by 4 bases; junction bases not matched to a gene: 3. The CDR3 region is CASSQDPGQGNEKLFF. The DNA of the CDR3 is TGCGCCAGCAGCCAAGACCCGGGACAGGGTAATGAAAAACTGTTTTTT.

The V call is TRBV4-3, the J call TRBJ2-3; 16 bases align to TRBD2. Germline CDR1 LGHNA, CDR2 YSLEER. Trimming took 1 base from V and 8 from J; bases not matched to a gene: 3. The CDR3 sequence is 16 residues long. CDR3 nucleotide sequence: TGCGCCAGCAGCCAAGGAGGGACTAGCGGGGGGGGTACGCAGTATTTT. Residues: CASSQGGTSGGGTQYF.

J is TRBJ2-1 and V is TRBV10-3; 14 nucleotides agree with TRBD2. Germline V gives CDR1 ENHRY, CDR2 SYGVKD. The CDR3 consists of 16 residues. The V segment lost 6 bases and the J segment 5 bases; nucleotides outside the gene matches: 6. The CDR3 here is CAIRGQGLAGDNEQFF. The DNA of the CDR3 is TGTGCCATCAGGGGTCAGGGACTAGCGGGAGACAATGAGCAGTTCTTC.

This CDR3 is CASSENSVASYNSPLHF. CDR3 DNA: TGTGCCAGCAGCGAAAACTCCGTAGCCTCCTATAATTCACCCCTCCACTTT. The chain employs TRBV9 and TRBJ1-6; D not resolved. V was shortened by 3 bases and J by 0 bases, with 13 bases between the two germline ends. CDR1 and CDR2 from the germline V gene are SGDLS and YYNGEE. The CDR3 length is 17 residues. The entire variable domain, with the rest obtained from reference TRBV9 and TRBJ1-6, is as follows: DSGVTQTPKHLITATGQRVTLRCSPRSGDLSVYWYQQSLDQGLQFLIQYYNGEERAKGNILERFSAQQFPDLHSELNLSSLELGDSALYFCASSENSVASYNSPLHFGNGTRLTVT.

The chain carries TRBV4-2 and TRBJ1-2; 10 bases map to TRBD1. Per the germline V gene, CDR1 is LGHNA and CDR2 is YNFKEQ. The CDR3 is 15 residues long. V dropped 1 base and J dropped 7; count of bases not matched to a gene: 6. CDR3 nucleotide sequence: TGTGCCAGCAGCCAAGGCCGGACAGGGGGAGGTGGCTACACCTTC. Translating gives CASSQGRTGGGGYTF.

V usage is TRBV18 and J usage is TRBJ2-1, with 9 bases that match TRBD1. The CDR3 totals 13 residues. Trimming at V came to 7 bases and at J to 5 bases, leaving 3 bases not matched to a gene. Per the germline V gene, CDR1 is KGHSH and CDR2 is LQKENI. CDR3 DNA: TGTGCCAGCTTAGGACAGGGGAACAATGAGCAGTTCTTC. It yields the protein CASLGQGNNEQFF. The variable domain in full, completed from reference TRBV18 and TRBJ2-1, reads NAGVMQNPRHLVRRRGQEARLRCSPMKGHSHVYWYRQLPEEGLKFMVYLQKENIIDESGMPKERFSAEFPKEGPSILRIQQVVRGDSAAYFCASLGQGNNEQFFGPGTRLTVL.

The J gene is TRBJ2-7, the V gene TRBV20-1; D may be TRBD1 (6 bases). There are 11 residues in the CDR3. From germline, CDR1 is DFQATT and CDR2 SNEGSKA (reference sequence). Trimming stripped 6 bases from V and 5 bases from J, with 11 bases between. CDR3 nucleotide sequence: TGCAGTGCGAACAGGGCCAACGAGCAGTACTTC. Translated: CSANRANEQYF.

The V call is TRBV5-4, the J call TRBJ1-5; D remains ambiguous. The CDR3 runs 14 residues. Trimming removed 4 bases at V and 4 bases at J, with 12 bases between. Germline V lookup: CDR1 SGHNT, CDR2 YYREEE (reference sequence). The CDR3, as DNA: TGTGCCAGCAGCCCTGAACCCGGGAATCAGCCCCAGCATTTT. Its protein is CASSPEPGNQPQHF.

The chain has TRBV18 and TRBJ1-5; TRBD1 aligns across 8 bases. Germline trimming cut 6 bases from V and 6 bases from J; bases unmatched to any gene: 19. The CDR3 is 18 amino acids. Germline V gives CDR1 KGHSH, CDR2 LQKENI. This CDR3 reads CASSGLGDRGFHGQPQHF. CDR3 nucleotide sequence: TGTGCCAGCTCGGGCCTCGGTGACAGGGGTTTTCATGGTCAGCCCCAGCATTTT.

This clone was counted a few times. The chain carries TRBV19 and TRBJ1-2, with TRBD1 as a possible D gene (6 bases). CDR1 is LNHDA and CDR2 is SQIVND in the germline V gene (reference sequence). This CDR3 spans 15 amino acids. Deletions cut 7 bases from V and 6 bases from J, with 21 bases between. As DNA, the CDR3 is TGTGCCAGTAAGAAATCCGGGACACAAATACATGGCTACACCTTC. Translation: CASKKSGTQIHGYTF.

The chain joins TRBV7-2 to TRBJ1-6; D is uncertain. CDR1 and CDR2 from the germline V gene are SGHTA and FQGNSA. There are 15 residues in the CDR3. V was cut by 8 bases and J by 6 bases, with 17 bases left in between. The DNA of the CDR3 is TGTGCCAGCCGAATAGCGGCAGCTGCTAATTCACCCCTCCACTTT. Residues: CASRIAAAANSPLHF.

The chain links TRBV6-1 to TRBJ2-1; no firm D call. There are 15 residues in the CDR3. Per the germline V gene, CDR1 is MNHNS and CDR2 is SASEGT. The V end was cut by 4 bases, the J end by 0 bases, with 10 bases between. CDR3 region: CASSGDISSYNEQFF. The CDR3, as DNA: TGTGCCAGCAGTGGAGACATAAGCTCCTACAATGAGCAGTTCTTC.

This clone was counted once. V is TRBV7-9 and J is TRBJ2-7, with 9 nucleotides matching TRBD2. V lost 3 bases and J lost 0; bases outside the gene matches: 0. Germline V gene sequence: CDR1 SEHNR, CDR2 FQNEAQ (reference sequence). The CDR3 is made up of 14 amino acids. CDR3 sequence reads: CASSFSGSSYEQYF. The CDR3 DNA reads TGTGCCAGCAGCTTTAGCGGGAGCTCCTACGAGCAGTACTTC.

The gene calls are TRBV7-8 and TRBJ2-5; 8 bases align to TRBD2. Germline-derived CDR1 and CDR2 are SGHVS and FQNEAQ. This CDR3 has 16 amino acids. Trimming at V came to 5 bases and at J to 2 bases, leaving 10 bases not matched to a gene. Here the CDR3 DNA reads TGTGCCAGCAGCCTTCTACACCGCGGGGGGCAAGAGACCCAGTACTTC. It codes for CASSLLHRGGQETQYF.

V usage is TRBV6-5 and J usage is TRBJ1-3; 8 bases are a match to TRBD1. V was pared by 5 bases and J by 1 base, with 4 bases of the junction left unmatched. The germline CDR1 and CDR2 sequences are MNHEY and SVGAGI. The CDR3 is 15 amino acids. The CDR3 sequence is CASSPGGRSGNTIYF. CDR3 sequence (DNA): TGTGCCAGCAGTCCAGGGGGCAGGTCTGGAAACACCATATATTTT.

The J gene is TRBJ1-2, the V gene TRBV2; D perhaps matches TRBD1 (6 bases). CDR1 SNHLY and CDR2 FYNNEI come from the germline V gene. V was shortened by 3 bases and J by 2 bases, with 16 bases between the two germline ends. The CDR3 is 16 amino acids. For the CDR3, the DNA is TGTGCCAGCAGTGAGGTAATGGGGGCAATCAACTATGGCTACACCTTC. Encoded protein: CASSEVMGAINYGYTF.